This TCR beta chain was sequenced for a study of chemoradiotherapy in HPV16-positive cancers. The overall study: Functional T-cell assays on a couple of HPV16-positive patients' cells defined candidate HPV-specific clones and common TCR motifs. Study results and limitations: Candidate HPV-specific clones and E7-related TCR motifs grew in tumor during treatment. Functional assays defining HPV-specific T cells used only a couple of HPV16-positive patients. In HPV16-positive patients, HPV-responsive T-cell expansion tracked better recurrence-free survival.

The CDR3 sequence is 15 residues long. Germline-derived CDR1 and CDR2 are ENHRY and SYGVKD. V shed 2 bases and J 5 bases; nucleotides not matched to a gene: 5. Repertoires were generated with immunoSEQ multiplex PCR, while TCRdb's copy carries only in-frame clones and drops some. The sample comprises about 870 clones, more than 75% of which are singletons, and approximately 4.1% rests with the top ten. In regard to this clone: Its specificity is unknown.

The TCR sequence derives from a human donor with HPV-associated anogenital cancer. The rearrangement uses TRBV10-3 and TRBJ1-2; TRBD1 matches 10 bases. This specimen consisted of tumor tissue, obtained from a patient who underwent chemoradiotherapy. The CDR3 DNA sequence: TGTGCCATCAGTGAGGGACAGGGGGTTCCTTATGGCTACACCTTC. This codes for CAISEGQGVPYGYTF.